This TCR beta chain was sequenced for a study of cytomegalovirus exposure and HLA in healthy donors. The PCR was carried out with 60 Vbeta primers and 13 Jbeta primers. TCRdb keeps only in-frame clones here, not all; method: immunoSEQ multiplex PCR. The table includes some 190,000 clones, around 76% detected once. The germline V gene encodes CDR1 SGDLS and CDR2 YYNGEE. V lost 4 bases to trimming and J lost 1 base; unmatched junction nucleotides: 6. This CDR3 is 15 amino acids long. The sequenced sample was PBMCs. The source of this sequence is a woman younger than 45 in good health and CMV-seropositive. J is TRBJ2-7 and V is TRBV9; the match to TRBD1 covers 9 bases. CDR3 amino acids: CASSPLDRGSYEQYF. In DNA form, the CDR3 reads TGTGCCAGCAGCCCCTTGGACAGGGGATCCTACGAGCAGTACTTC.